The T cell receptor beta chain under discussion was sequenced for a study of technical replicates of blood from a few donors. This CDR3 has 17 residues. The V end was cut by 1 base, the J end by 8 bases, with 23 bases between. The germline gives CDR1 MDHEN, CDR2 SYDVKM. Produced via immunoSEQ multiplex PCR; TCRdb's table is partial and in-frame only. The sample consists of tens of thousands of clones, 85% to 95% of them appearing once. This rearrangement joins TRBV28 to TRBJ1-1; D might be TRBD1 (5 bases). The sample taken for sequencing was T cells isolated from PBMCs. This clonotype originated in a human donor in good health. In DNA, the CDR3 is TGTGCCAGCAGTTTATTGACTGGGGGGTTCAGGGCGTCGGAAGCTTTCTTT. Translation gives CASSLLTGGFRASEAFF.